Shown below are 29 T cell receptor beta chains from a single sample sequenced in a study of CD39 and CD103 CD8 tumor-infiltrating T cells. Sequenced by immunoSEQ multiplex PCR; TCRdb stores in-frame clones only, minus some. The sample yields fewer than 5,000 clones, around 65% seen once. The sample consisted of CD8+ T cells sorted from blood. Documented subset: total memory CD8 T cells (CD45RA-CCR7+/-) from blood or uninvolved lymph node. The origin of the receptors is a human donor with head and neck squamous cell carcinoma.

The chain carries TRBV27 and TRBJ1-5; maybe TRBD1 (6 bases). This CDR3 is built from 14 residues. The V gene lost 6 bases and the J gene lost 0 bases, with 9 bases spanning the gap. Germline V gene data show CDR1 as MNHEY and CDR2 as SMNVEV (reference sequence). The CDR3 here is CASRIQGSNQPQHF. Here the CDR3 DNA reads TGTGCCAGCAGGATACAGGGTAGCAATCAGCCCCAGCATTTT.

This clone was seen a single time. This rearrangement joins TRBV6-6 to TRBJ1-4; 7 nucleotides agree with TRBD1. V trimming: 4 bases; J trimming: 7 bases; junction bases outside the gene matches: 0. CDR3 length equals 12 residues. Per germline, CDR1 MNHNY and CDR2 SVGAGI (reference sequence). This CDR3 reads CASSWTGEKLFF. The CDR3 coding sequence is TGTGCCAGCAGTTGGACAGGTGAAAAACTGTTTTTT.

This chain joins TRBV28 and TRBJ1-1; 9 nucleotides match TRBD1. Looked up from germline, CDR1 is MDHEN and CDR2 is SYDVKM. There are 15 residues in the CDR3. The J segment lost 3 bases and the V segment lost 5 bases, leaving 7 bases of the junction unmatched. This CDR3 reads CASSIRTGEDTEAFF. The CDR3 DNA is TGTGCCAGCAGTATACGGACAGGGGAGGACACTGAAGCTTTCTTT.

The gene calls are TRBV7-9 and TRBJ2-3, with TRBD2 identical over 10 bases. The CDR3 contains 16 residues. V dropped 2 bases and J dropped 1; count of bases not matched to a gene: 3. The V gene's germline CDR1 is SEHNR and CDR2 FQNEAQ (reference sequence). CDR3 nucleotides: TGTGCCAGCAGCTTAACTAGCGGGGCTGGCACAGATACGCAGTATTTT. Protein product: CASSLTSGAGTDTQYF.

The chain carries TRBV7-9 and TRBJ2-5; TRBD2 is a possible D gene (5 bases). In germline, CDR1 is SEHNR, CDR2 FQNEAQ (reference sequence). CDR3 size: 15 residues. Trimming removed 1 base at V and 4 bases at J, with 13 bases between. In nucleotides, the CDR3 is TGTGCCAGCAGCTTAGAGGAACTAGTAGGAGAGACCCAGTACTTC. Translating it yields CASSLEELVGETQYF.

The chain recombines TRBV30 with TRBJ2-3, with TRBD1 identical over 12 bases. CDR3 length equals 15 residues. Germline values: CDR1 GTSNPN, CDR2 SVGIG (reference sequence). The V segment lost 3 bases and the J segment 4 bases; nucleotides outside the gene matches: 5. CDR3 sequence (DNA): TGTGCCTGGAGCGCCGGGACAGGGGGCGCAGATACGCAGTATTTT. Residues: CAWSAGTGGADTQYF. Complete variable domain (other parts from reference TRBV30 and TRBJ2-3): SQTIHQWPATLVQPVGSPLSLECTVEGTSNPNLYWYRQAAGRGLQLLFYSVGIGQISSEVPQNLSASRPQDRQFILSSKKLLLSDSGFYLCAWSAGTGGADTQYFGPGTRLTVL.

The rearrangement joins TRBV5-6 to TRBJ2-1, with 9 bases aligning to TRBD1. V lost 1 base to trimming and J lost 5 bases; unmatched junction nucleotides: 7. Germline V CDR1 and CDR2: SGHDT, YYEEEE. The CDR3 loop spans 16 amino acids. The CDR3 nucleotides are TGTGCCAGCAGCTTGCGGGGACAGGGATACGACAATGAGCAGTTCTTC. Its protein is CASSLRGQGYDNEQFF.

The sample holds one count of this clone. This chain connects TRBV7-9 to TRBJ2-1, with D possibly being TRBD1 (6 bases). V shed 5 bases and J shed 8 bases, with 19 bases lying between them. Germline CDR1 SEHNR, CDR2 FQNEAQ (reference sequence). The CDR3 contains 15 residues. The CDR3 spells CASSHPNREFYEQFF. For the CDR3, the DNA is TGTGCCAGCAGCCACCCGAACAGGGAGTTCTATGAGCAGTTCTTC. The entire variable domain, with the rest obtained from reference TRBV7-9 and TRBJ2-1, is as follows: DTGVSQNPRHKITKRGQNVTFRCDPISEHNRLYWYRQTLGQGPEFLTYFQNEAQLEKSRLLSDRFSAERPKGSFSTLEIQRTEQGDSAMYLCASSHPNREFYEQFFGPGTRLTVL.

The rearrangement links TRBV7-8 to TRBJ2-1, with 12 nucleotides matching TRBD2. The CDR3 sequence is 16 residues long. V shed 5 bases, J shed 7 bases, and the junction held 9 bases outside the gene matches. Germline CDR1 is SGHVS and CDR2 is FQNEAQ. The CDR3 reads CASSRLAGGLRNEQFF. The CDR3 nucleotides are TGTGCCAGCAGCCGGCTAGCGGGGGGGCTGAGGAATGAGCAGTTCTTC.

The chain has TRBV6-4 and TRBJ2-5; D perhaps matches TRBD1 (5 bases). Germline V lookup: CDR1 MRHNA, CDR2 SNTAGT. Trimming left V 4 bases short and J 2 bases short, with 14 bases between. This CDR3 is built from 15 residues. CDR3 coding DNA: TGTGCCAGCAGTGTAACGACAGACCCTCAAGAGACCCAGTACTTC. Residues: CASSVTTDPQETQYF.

This clone was counted only a few times. This chain uses TRBV2 with TRBJ2-1, with a tentative D call TRBD2 (6 bases). CDR3 length: 15 amino acids. In germline, CDR1 is SNHLY, CDR2 FYNNEI. The germline V and J ends were trimmed by 3 bases and 6 bases, with 15 bases remaining between them. CDR3 in amino acids: CASSDLGSTSNEQFF. The CDR3 nucleotides read TGTGCCAGCAGTGACCTCGGGTCGACTAGCAATGAGCAGTTCTTC.

The chain carries TRBV4-3 and TRBJ1-5; the D is unclear. CDR1 is LGHNA and CDR2 is YSLEER in the germline V gene. Trimming removed 0 bases at V and 5 bases at J, with 8 bases between. The CDR3 runs to 14 residues. CDR3 coding DNA: TGCGCCAGCAGCCAAGATCGTGAGGATCAGCCCCAGCATTTT. Amino acids: CASSQDREDQPQHF.

The chain joins TRBV6-6 to TRBJ2-3, with 11 bases fitting TRBD2. Per the germline V gene, CDR1 is MNHNY and CDR2 is SVGAGI (reference sequence). The CDR3 is 16 residues long. Trimming removed 2 bases from V and 4 bases from J; junction bases left unmatched: 5. The CDR3 is CASSYPLAGDADTQYF. DNA for the CDR3: TGTGCCAGCAGTTACCCACTAGCGGGGGACGCAGATACGCAGTATTTT.

This clone was recorded a few times. J is TRBJ1-3 and V is TRBV30; TRBD1 might be the D (5 bases). Germline V gene sequence: CDR1 GTSNPN, CDR2 SVGIG (reference sequence). With 5 bases removed from V and 0 bases from J, the gap between germline ends came to 8 bases. The CDR3 totals 13 residues. CDR3 nucleotide sequence: TGTGCCTGGGACAGCGACTCTGGAAACACCATATATTTT. Translated: CAWDSDSGNTIYF.

The chain links TRBV7-9 to TRBJ1-5; D might be TRBD1 (6 bases). V gave up 5 bases and J gave up 7 bases, with 12 bases separating them. CDR3 length: 13 residues. The V gene's germline CDR1 is SEHNR and CDR2 FQNEAQ (reference sequence). DNA of the CDR3: TGTGCCAGCAGCATCCAGGGGACCCAGCCCCAGCATTTT. Translation: CASSIQGTQPQHF.

The J gene is TRBJ1-3, the V gene TRBV6-4; 11 positions match TRBD1. This CDR3 is built from 15 residues. The germline V gene encodes CDR1 MRHNA and CDR2 SNTAGT. V lost 5 bases to trimming and J lost 4 bases; unmatched junction nucleotides: 4. Here the CDR3 reads CASSPRTGGGNTIYF. For the CDR3, the DNA is TGTGCCAGCAGTCCCAGGACAGGGGGCGGAAACACCATATATTTT.

The CDR3: CASSSAGMNTEAFF. The CDR3 coding sequence is TGTGCCAGCAGCTCGGCAGGAATGAACACTGAAGCTTTCTTT. The chain is built from TRBV13 and TRBJ1-1; D unresolved. Trimming took 4 bases from V and 0 from J, leaving 9 bases between them. The CDR3 is made up of 14 amino acids. Germline V CDR1 and CDR2: PRHDT, FYEKMQ (reference sequence).

This clone has only a few counts. The chain combines TRBV6-4 with TRBJ1-1; no firm D call. CDR1 is MRHNA and CDR2 is SNTAGT in the germline V gene. The CDR3 is 15 amino acids. Trimming pared 2 bases from V and 1 base from J, leaving 11 bases between. The DNA for the CDR3 is TGTGCCAGCAGTGACGGGCTGGGCCCGAACACTGAAGCTTTCTTT. It translates to CASSDGLGPNTEAFF.

This clone was seen a few times. This rearrangement joins TRBV4-1 to TRBJ2-1; the match to TRBD2 covers 9 bases. V gave up 3 bases and J gave up 7 bases; unmatched junction bases: 7. CDR3 size: 15 residues. The V gene's germline CDR1 is MGHRA and CDR2 YSYEKL. CDR3 sequence reads: CASSQVSGGLNEQFF. The CDR3 nucleotides are TGCGCCAGCAGCCAGGTTAGCGGGGGTTTGAATGAGCAGTTCTTC.

The rearrangement joins TRBV4-1 to TRBJ1-1; a possible D gene is TRBD1 (5 bases). The CDR3 covers 16 residues. Germline V gene lookup returns CDR1 MGHRA and CDR2 YSYEKL. V lost 0 bases to trimming and J lost 5 bases, with 16 bases between them. The CDR3 reads CASSQDQGMVGTEAFF. DNA of the CDR3: TGCGCCAGCAGCCAAGACCAGGGTATGGTCGGGACTGAAGCTTTCTTT.

The chain links TRBV18 to TRBJ2-5; possible D gene TRBD1, 6 bases. Germline-derived CDR1 and CDR2 are KGHSH and LQKENI. There are 15 residues in the CDR3. Trimming pared 4 bases from V and 5 bases from J, leaving 17 bases between. DNA for the CDR3: TGTGCCAGCTCACAGACCGGACAGCCACCGGAGACCCAGTACTTC. Translated, it gives CASSQTGQPPETQYF.

The chain has TRBV13 and TRBJ2-3; 8 nucleotides match TRBD2. CDR3 size: 15 residues. Germline trimming cut 4 bases from V and 9 bases from J; bases unmatched to any gene: 12. The germline gives CDR1 PRHDT, CDR2 FYEKMQ (reference sequence). The DNA of the CDR3 is TGTGCCAGCAGCTCCCTCCTGTCGGGGGGGGGAACGCAGTATTTT. Protein sequence: CASSSLLSGGGTQYF. The variable domain in full, with the rest retrieved from reference TRBV13 and TRBJ2-3, is AAGVIQSPRHLIKEKRETATLKCYPIPRHDTVYWYQQGPGQDPQFLISFYEKMQSDKGSIPDRFSAQQFSDYHSELNMSSLELGDSALYFCASSSLLSGGGTQYFGPGTRLTVL.

By share, this clone ranks as medium-sized. The chain couples TRBV21-1 to TRBJ2-2; TRBD1, the D gene given by the table, was not confirmed from the DNA. TRBV21-1 is listed as a pseudogene. This CDR3 has 16 amino acids. The CDR3 region is CASSTLQGANTGELFF. The CDR3 DNA reads TGTGCCAGCAGCACGTTACAGGGGGCGAACACCGGGGAGCTGTTTTTT.

CDR3 loop: CASSPLHSGVRDTEAFF. The CDR3 nucleotides are TGTGCCAGCAGCCCTCTACATTCGGGGGTTAGGGACACTGAAGCTTTCTTT. The genes are TRBV14 and TRBJ1-1, with D possibly matching TRBD1 (5 bases). The CDR3 is 17 amino acids. Trimming removed 4 bases from V and 3 bases from J, with 21 bases in between. Looked up from germline, CDR1 is SGHDN and CDR2 is FVKESK. The full variable domain, with the rest looked up from reference TRBV14 and TRBJ1-1, is EAGVTQFPSHSVIEKGQTVTLRCDPISGHDNLYWYRRVMGKEIKFLLHFVKESKQDESGMPNNRFLAERTGGTYSTLKVQPAELEDSGVYFCASSPLHSGVRDTEAFFGQGTRLTVV.

In its sample, this clone was seen a few times. The genes are TRBV6-5 and TRBJ2-5, with 8 bases aligning to TRBD1. The V gene end was trimmed by 2 bases and the J gene end by 1 base; junction bases not matched to a gene: 6. CDR3 size: 16 residues. The V gene's germline CDR1 is MNHEY and CDR2 SVGAGI. Here the CDR3 reads CASSYTRGQGQETQYF. The CDR3 region has the DNA TGTGCCAGCAGTTACACCCGAGGACAGGGCCAAGAGACCCAGTACTTC.

CDR3 residues: CASSYTRTGWTGELFF. The CDR3 nucleotides are TGTGCCAGCAGTTACACGCGGACAGGGTGGACCGGGGAGCTGTTTTTT. The gene calls are TRBV6-5 and TRBJ2-2; 8 bases fit TRBD1. With V trimmed by 2 bases and J by 5 bases, 7 bases remained unmatched. Looked up from germline, CDR1 is MNHEY and CDR2 is SVGAGI. CDR3 length equals 16 residues.

The V and J genes are TRBV27 and TRBJ2-5, with TRBD2 matching over 11 bases. CDR3 size: 17 residues. V was clipped by 4 bases and J by 2 bases; unmatched bases: 9. Germline-derived CDR1 and CDR2 are MNHEY and SMNVEV (reference sequence). The chain's CDR3 is CASSSLASGGLQETQYF. The DNA of the CDR3 is TGTGCCAGCAGTTCCCTGGCTAGCGGGGGGTTGCAAGAGACCCAGTACTTC.

The rearrangement uses TRBV19 and TRBJ1-3; 9 positions agree with TRBD1. V lost 5 bases and J lost 8; bases outside the gene matches: 13. The CDR3 covers 16 residues. The germline V gene has CDR1 LNHDA and CDR2 SQIVND (reference sequence). CDR3 bases: TGTGCCAGTAGTCAACGGGACAGGGTCTATTCGGACACCATATATTTT. Translation: CASSQRDRVYSDTIYF.

The CDR3 DNA reads TGTGCCAGTAGTATAGGAGAGGGCAGTGGGGCCAACGTCCTGACTTTC. Translating it yields CASSIGEGSGANVLTF. The chain combines TRBV19 with TRBJ2-6; D possibly corresponds to TRBD2 (5 bases). V was trimmed by 1 base and J by 3 bases, leaving 10 bases between them. The CDR3 loop spans 16 amino acids. CDR1 is LNHDA and CDR2 is SQIVND in the germline V gene (reference sequence).